The clone carrying this T cell receptor beta chain was seen a handful of times. Its antigen remains unknown. These data are taken from a study of T cell repertoires in cytomegalovirus infection. TCRdb redid the calling of the reads with MiXCR, one entry per CDR3 protein. The sample holds 55,000 to 85,000 distinct CDR3 sequences, roughly 20% seen once. This sequence was found in a human donor in good health (CMV status not recorded). Some clones in this sample may be carry-over from other donors' samples. Sequenced here: CD8+ T cells from cultured PBMCs, sampled from culture after CMV antigen stimulation.

CDR3 residues: CASSPPGGANEKLFF. In DNA, the CDR3 is TGTGCCAGCAGCCCCCCGGGGGGGGCTAATGAAAAACTGTTTTTT. J is TRBJ1-4 and V is TRBV7-9; perhaps TRBD1 as D (5 bases). The V gene lost 5 bases and the J gene lost 3 bases, with 13 bases spanning the gap. The length of the CDR3 is 15 residues. CDR1 SEHNR and CDR2 FQNEAQ come from the germline V gene (reference sequence).